A single sample gave rise to the 5 T cell receptor beta chains below, sequenced in a study of blood T cells in healthy people across ages. A J-beta primer mix and a sample-barcoded 5' primer were used in a second PCR of roughly 6 to 11 cycles. Each CDR3 protein is one row after TCRdb ran MiXCR on the 5' RACE reads. The data show 1.8 million or so distinct CDR3 sequences, roughly two fifths seen once. The sequenced sample consisted of blood. The receptors derive from a human donor in good health.

The CDR3 is CASSEGTVATNEKLFF. The CDR3 bases are TGTGCCAGCAGCGAAGGGACCGTTGCAACTAATGAAAAACTGTTTTTT. The V gene is TRBV7-9, the J gene TRBJ1-4; TRBD1 is a possible D gene (5 bases). This CDR3 region has 16 residues. V shed 5 bases and J shed 0 bases, with 13 bases lying between them. Germline CDR1 and CDR2: SEHNR and FQNEAQ (reference sequence). Together with reference TRBV7-9 and TRBJ1-4, the CDR3 gives the full variable domain: DTGVSQNPRHKITKRGQNVTFRCDPISEHNRLYWYRQTLGQGPEFLTYFQNEAQLEKSRLLSDRFSAERPKGSFSTLEIQRTEQGDSAMYLCASSEGTVATNEKLFFGSGTQLSVL.

In this sample, this clonotype turned up a few times. CDR3 nucleotide sequence: TGTGCCAGCAGGAGAGGACAGGGGGCTTCCTATAGCAATCAGCCCCAGCATTTT. It yields the protein CASRRGQGASYSNQPQHF. The chain links TRBV12-3 or TRBV12-4 to TRBJ1-5, with 11 bases aligning to TRBD1. The length of the CDR3 is 18 residues. After removal of 6 bases from V and 0 bases from J, the junction contained 10 bases not matched to a gene.

This clonotype was seen at least ten times. This chain connects TRBV6-6 to TRBJ2-7; D gene ambiguous. This CDR3 has 15 amino acids. Trimming pared 2 bases from V and 0 bases from J, leaving 11 bases between. Germline lookup yields CDR1 MNHNY and CDR2 SVGAGI (reference sequence). This chain's CDR3 is CASSYRASSSYEQYF. The CDR3 DNA follows: TGTGCCAGCAGTTACAGGGCCTCAAGCTCCTACGAGCAGTACTTC.

This chain joins TRBV7-2 and TRBJ2-7; 11 positions agree with TRBD1. CDR3 length: 14 residues. Germline CDR1 reads SGHTA; CDR2 reads FQGNSA. Trimming took 8 bases from V and 4 from J; bases not matched to a gene: 7. CDR3 nucleotides: TGTGCCAGCCAACGGGACAGGGGGTATTACGAGCAGTACTTC. Its protein is CASQRDRGYYEQYF.

Only a few counts were recorded for this clonotype. CDR3 region: CAISPQRSETQYF. The DNA of the CDR3 is TGTGCCATCAGCCCGCAACGCTCGGAGACCCAGTACTTC. This chain joins TRBV10-3 and TRBJ2-5; D unclear. The CDR3 contains 13 residues. The germline gives CDR1 ENHRY, CDR2 SYGVKD. V lost 6 bases and J 5 bases, leaving 13 bases between the germline ends.